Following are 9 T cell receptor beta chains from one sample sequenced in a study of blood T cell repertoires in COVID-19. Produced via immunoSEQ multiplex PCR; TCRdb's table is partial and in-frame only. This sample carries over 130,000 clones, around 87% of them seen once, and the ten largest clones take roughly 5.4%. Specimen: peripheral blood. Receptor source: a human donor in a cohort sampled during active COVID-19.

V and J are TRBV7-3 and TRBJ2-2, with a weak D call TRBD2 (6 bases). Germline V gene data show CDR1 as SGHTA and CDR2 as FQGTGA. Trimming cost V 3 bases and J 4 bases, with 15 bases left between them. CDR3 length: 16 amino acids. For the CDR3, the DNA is TGTGCCAGCAGCTTTGGCCGGGAGAAGACCACCGGGGAGCTGTTTTTT. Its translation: CASSFGREKTTGELFF.

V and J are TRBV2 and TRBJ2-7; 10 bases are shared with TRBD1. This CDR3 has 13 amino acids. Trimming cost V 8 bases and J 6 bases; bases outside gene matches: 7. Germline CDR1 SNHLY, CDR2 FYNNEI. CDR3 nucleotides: TGTGCCAGCTCGGGACAGGGGAGGCGCGAGCAGTACTTC. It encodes CASSGQGRREQYF.

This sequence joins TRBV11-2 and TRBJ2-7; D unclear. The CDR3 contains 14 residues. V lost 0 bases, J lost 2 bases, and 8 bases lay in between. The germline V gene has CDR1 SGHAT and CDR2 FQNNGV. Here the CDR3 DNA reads TGTGCCAGCAGCTTAGATATACAGACCTACGAGCAGTACTTC. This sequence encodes CASSLDIQTYEQYF.

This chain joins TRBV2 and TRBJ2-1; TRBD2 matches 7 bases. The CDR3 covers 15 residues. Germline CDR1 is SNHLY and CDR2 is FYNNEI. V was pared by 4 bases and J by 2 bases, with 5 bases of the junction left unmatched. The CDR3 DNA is TGTGCCAGCAGTGGGCAAGCGGGACCCTACAATGAGCAGTTCTTC. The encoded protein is CASSGQAGPYNEQFF.

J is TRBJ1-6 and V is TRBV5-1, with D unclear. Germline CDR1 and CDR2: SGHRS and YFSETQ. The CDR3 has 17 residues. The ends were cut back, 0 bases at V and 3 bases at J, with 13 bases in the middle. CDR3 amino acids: CASSLEAAFNYNSPLHF. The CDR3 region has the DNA TGCGCCAGCAGCTTGGAGGCAGCGTTCAACTATAATTCACCCCTCCACTTT.

Here the CDR3 DNA reads TGTGCCAGCAGTTTCCGACAGGTGGGGGAGACCCAGTACTTC. It translates to CASSFRQVGETQYF. The chain has TRBV28 and TRBJ2-5; D possibly corresponds to TRBD1 (6 bases). Germline assignment: CDR1 MDHEN and CDR2 SYDVKM. This CDR3 contains 14 residues. V was trimmed by 3 bases and J by 5 bases, leaving 13 bases between them.

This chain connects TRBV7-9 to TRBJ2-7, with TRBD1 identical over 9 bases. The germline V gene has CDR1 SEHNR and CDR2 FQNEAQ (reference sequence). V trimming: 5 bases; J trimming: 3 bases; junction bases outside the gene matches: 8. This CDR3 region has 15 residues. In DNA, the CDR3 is TGTGCCAGCAGCGCTCCGGGACAGGGATACTACGAGCAGTACTTC. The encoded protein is CASSAPGQGYYEQYF.

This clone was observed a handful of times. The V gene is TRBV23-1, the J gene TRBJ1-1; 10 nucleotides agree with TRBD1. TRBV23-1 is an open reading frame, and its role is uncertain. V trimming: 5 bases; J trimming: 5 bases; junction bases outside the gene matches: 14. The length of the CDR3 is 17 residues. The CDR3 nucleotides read TGCGCCAGCAGTAAAATCAAGAGGGACAGGGGATTGACTGAAGCTTTCTTT. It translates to CASSKIKRDRGLTEAFF.

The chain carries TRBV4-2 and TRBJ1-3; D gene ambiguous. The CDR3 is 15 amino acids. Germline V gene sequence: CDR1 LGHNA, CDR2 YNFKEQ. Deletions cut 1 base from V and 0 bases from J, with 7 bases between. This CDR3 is CASSQGMSSGNTIYF. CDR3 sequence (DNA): TGTGCCAGCAGCCAAGGAATGAGCTCTGGAAACACCATATATTTT.